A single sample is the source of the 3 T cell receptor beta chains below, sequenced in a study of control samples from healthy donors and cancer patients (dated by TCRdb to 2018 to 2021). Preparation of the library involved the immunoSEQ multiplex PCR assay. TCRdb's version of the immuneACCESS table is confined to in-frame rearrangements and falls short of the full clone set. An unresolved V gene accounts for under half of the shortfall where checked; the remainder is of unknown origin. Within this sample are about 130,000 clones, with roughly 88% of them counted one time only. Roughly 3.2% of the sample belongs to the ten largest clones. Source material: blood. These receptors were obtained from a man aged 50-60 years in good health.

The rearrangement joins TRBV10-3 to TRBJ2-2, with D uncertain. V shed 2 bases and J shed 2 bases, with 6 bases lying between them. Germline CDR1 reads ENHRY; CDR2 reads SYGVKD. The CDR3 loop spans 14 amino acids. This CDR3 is CAISEGFNTGELFF. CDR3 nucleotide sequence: TGTGCCATCAGTGAGGGATTCAACACCGGGGAGCTGTTTTTT.

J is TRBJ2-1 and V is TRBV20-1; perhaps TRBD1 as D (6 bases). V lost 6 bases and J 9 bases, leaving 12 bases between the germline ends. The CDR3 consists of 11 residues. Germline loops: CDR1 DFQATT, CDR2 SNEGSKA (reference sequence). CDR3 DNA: TGCAGTGCGGCGCAGGGGCTTGAGCAGTTCTTC. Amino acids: CSAAQGLEQFF.

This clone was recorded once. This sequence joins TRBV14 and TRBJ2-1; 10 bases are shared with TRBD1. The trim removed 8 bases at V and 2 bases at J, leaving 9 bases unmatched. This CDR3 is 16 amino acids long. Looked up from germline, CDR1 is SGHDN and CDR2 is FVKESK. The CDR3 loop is CASSQAGTGAYNEQFF. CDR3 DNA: TGTGCCAGCTCACAAGCCGGGACAGGGGCCTACAATGAGCAGTTCTTC.